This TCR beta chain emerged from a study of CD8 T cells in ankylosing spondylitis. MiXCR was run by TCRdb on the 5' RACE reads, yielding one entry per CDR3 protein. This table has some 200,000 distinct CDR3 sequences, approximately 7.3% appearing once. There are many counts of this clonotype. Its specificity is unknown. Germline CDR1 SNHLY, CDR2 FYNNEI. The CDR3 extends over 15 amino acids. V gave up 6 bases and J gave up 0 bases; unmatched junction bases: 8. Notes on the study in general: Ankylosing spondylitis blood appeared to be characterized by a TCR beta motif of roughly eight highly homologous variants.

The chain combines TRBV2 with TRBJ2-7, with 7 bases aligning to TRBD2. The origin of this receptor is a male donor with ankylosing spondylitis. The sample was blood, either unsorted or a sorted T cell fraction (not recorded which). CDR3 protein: CASRMGRGSSYEQYF. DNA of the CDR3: TGTGCCAGCAGGATGGGGAGGGGCAGCTCCTACGAGCAGTACTTC.